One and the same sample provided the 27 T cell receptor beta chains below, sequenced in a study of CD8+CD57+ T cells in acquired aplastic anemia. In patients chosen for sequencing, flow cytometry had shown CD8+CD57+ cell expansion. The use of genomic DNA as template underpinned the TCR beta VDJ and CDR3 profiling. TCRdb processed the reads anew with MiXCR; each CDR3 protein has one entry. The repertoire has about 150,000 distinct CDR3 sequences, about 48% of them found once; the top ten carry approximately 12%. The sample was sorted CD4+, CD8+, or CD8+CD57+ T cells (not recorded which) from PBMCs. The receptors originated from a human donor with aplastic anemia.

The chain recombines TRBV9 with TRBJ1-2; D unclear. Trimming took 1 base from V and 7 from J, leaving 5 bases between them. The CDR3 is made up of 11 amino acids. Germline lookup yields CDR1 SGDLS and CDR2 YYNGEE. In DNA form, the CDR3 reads TGTGCCAGCAGCGTATTCGGTGGCTACACCTTC. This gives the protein CASSVFGGYTF.

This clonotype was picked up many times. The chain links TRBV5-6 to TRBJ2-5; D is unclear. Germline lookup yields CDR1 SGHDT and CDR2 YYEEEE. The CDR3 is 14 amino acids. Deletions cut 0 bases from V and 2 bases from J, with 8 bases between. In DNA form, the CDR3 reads TGTGCCAGCAGCTTGGATGCAAGGCAAGAGACCCAGTACTTC. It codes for CASSLDARQETQYF. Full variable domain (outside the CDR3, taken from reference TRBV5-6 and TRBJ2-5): DAGVTQSPTHLIKTRGQQVTLRCSPKSGHDTVSWYQQALGQGPQFIFQYYEEEERQRGNFPDRFSGHQFPNYSSELNVNALLLGDSALYLCASSLDARQETQYFGPGTRLLVL.

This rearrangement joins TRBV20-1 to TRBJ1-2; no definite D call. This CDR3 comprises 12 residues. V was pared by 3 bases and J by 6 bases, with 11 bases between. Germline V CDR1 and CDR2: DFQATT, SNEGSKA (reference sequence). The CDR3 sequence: CSARDGPHGYTF. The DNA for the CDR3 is TGCAGTGCTAGGGACGGCCCCCATGGCTACACCTTC.

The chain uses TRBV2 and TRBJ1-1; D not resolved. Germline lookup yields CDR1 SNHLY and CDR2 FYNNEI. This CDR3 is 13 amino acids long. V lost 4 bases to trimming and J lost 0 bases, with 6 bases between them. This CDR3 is CASSATMNTEAFF. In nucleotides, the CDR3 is TGTGCCAGCAGTGCGACCATGAACACTGAAGCTTTCTTT.

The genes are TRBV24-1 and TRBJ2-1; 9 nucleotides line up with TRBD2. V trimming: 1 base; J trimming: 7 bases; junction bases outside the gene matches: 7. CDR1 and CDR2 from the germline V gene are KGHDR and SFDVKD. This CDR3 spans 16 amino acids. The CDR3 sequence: CATSDLGREGRNEQFF. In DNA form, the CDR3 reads TGTGCCACCAGTGATTTAGGGCGGGAGGGCCGTAATGAGCAGTTCTTC.

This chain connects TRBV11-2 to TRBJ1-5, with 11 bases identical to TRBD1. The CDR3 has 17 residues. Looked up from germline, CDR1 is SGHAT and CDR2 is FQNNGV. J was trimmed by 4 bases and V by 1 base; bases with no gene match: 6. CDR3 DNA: TGTGCCAGCAGCTTAGTTGGGGACAGGGGGGCGAATCAGCCCCAGCATTTT. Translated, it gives CASSLVGDRGANQPQHF.

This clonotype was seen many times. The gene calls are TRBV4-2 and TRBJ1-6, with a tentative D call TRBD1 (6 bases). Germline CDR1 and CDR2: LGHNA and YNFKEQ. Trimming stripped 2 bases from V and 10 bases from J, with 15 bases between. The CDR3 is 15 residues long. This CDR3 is CASSQSETGKSPLHF. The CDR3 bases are TGTGCCAGCAGCCAATCGGAAACAGGGAAATCACCCCTCCACTTT.

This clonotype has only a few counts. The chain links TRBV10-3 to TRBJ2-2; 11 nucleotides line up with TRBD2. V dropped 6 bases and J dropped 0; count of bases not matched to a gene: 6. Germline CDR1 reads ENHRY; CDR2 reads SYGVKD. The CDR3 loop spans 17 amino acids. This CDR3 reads CAISGTSGSANTGELFF. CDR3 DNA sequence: TGTGCCATCAGCGGGACTAGCGGAAGCGCGAACACCGGGGAGCTGTTTTTT.

CDR3 loop: CASTPLPGELFF. The CDR3, as DNA: TGTGCCAGCACACCCCTCCCGGGGGAGCTGTTTTTT. The V gene is TRBV7-9, the J gene TRBJ2-2, with unresolved D. Trimming removed 7 bases at V and 8 bases at J, with 11 bases between. The CDR3 covers 12 residues. The germline V gene has CDR1 SEHNR and CDR2 FQNEAQ (reference sequence).

The CDR3 DNA reads TGTGCCAGCACCAAAGGAGGGGGACTCAACACGTACGATAATTCACCCCTCCACTTT. This sequence encodes CASTKGGGLNTYDNSPLHF. The V gene is TRBV2, the J gene TRBJ1-6; maybe TRBD1 (6 bases). The length of the CDR3 is 19 residues. With 7 bases removed from V and 5 bases from J, the gap between germline ends came to 27 bases. Germline V gene sequence: CDR1 SNHLY, CDR2 FYNNEI. The variable domain in full, completed from reference TRBV2 and TRBJ1-6, reads EPEVTQTPSHQVTQMGQEVILRCVPISNHLYFYWYRQILGQKVEFLVSFYNNEISEKSEIFDDQFSVERPDGSNFTLKIRSTKLEDSAMYFCASTKGGGLNTYDNSPLHFGNGTRLTVT.

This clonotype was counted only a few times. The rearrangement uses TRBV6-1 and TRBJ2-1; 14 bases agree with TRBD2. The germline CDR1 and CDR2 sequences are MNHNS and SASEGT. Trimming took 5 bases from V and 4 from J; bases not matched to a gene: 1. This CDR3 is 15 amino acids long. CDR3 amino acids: CASSRTSGGYNEQFF. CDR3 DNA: TGTGCCAGCAGTCGGACTAGCGGGGGGTACAATGAGCAGTTCTTC.

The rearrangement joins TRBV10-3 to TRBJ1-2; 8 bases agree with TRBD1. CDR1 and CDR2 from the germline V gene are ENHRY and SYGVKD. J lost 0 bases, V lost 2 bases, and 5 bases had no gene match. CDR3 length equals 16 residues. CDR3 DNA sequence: TGTGCCATCAGTGAGACAGTACAGGGGGCTAACTATGGCTACACCTTC. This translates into CAISETVQGANYGYTF.

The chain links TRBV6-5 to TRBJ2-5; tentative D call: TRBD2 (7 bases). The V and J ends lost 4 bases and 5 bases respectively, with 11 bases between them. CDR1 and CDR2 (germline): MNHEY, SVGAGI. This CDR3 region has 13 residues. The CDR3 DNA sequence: TGTGCCAGCAGTTGGGGGGGCCCGGAGACCCAGTACTTC. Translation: CASSWGGPETQYF.

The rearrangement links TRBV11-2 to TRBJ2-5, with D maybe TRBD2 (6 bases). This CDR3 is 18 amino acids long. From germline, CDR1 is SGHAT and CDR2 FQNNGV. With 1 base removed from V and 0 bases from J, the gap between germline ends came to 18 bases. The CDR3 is CASSLGRFGGAYQETQYF. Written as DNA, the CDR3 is TGTGCCAGCAGCTTAGGCCGCTTTGGCGGGGCATACCAAGAGACCCAGTACTTC.

The CDR3 DNA is TGTGCCAGTAGTATAACGACTCCGAACACTGAAGCTTTCTTT. Protein product: CASSITTPNTEAFF. The V gene is TRBV19, the J gene TRBJ1-1; unclear D gene. Germline assignment: CDR1 LNHDA and CDR2 SQIVND (reference sequence). Trimming removed 2 bases from V and 1 base from J, with 8 bases in between. This CDR3 region has 14 residues.

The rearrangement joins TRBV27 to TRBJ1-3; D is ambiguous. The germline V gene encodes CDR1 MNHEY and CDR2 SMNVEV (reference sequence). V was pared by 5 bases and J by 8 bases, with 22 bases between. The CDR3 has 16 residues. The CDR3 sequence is CASSARTGYGEYTIYF. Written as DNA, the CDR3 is TGTGCCAGCAGTGCCAGGACCGGCTATGGGGAGTACACCATATATTTT.

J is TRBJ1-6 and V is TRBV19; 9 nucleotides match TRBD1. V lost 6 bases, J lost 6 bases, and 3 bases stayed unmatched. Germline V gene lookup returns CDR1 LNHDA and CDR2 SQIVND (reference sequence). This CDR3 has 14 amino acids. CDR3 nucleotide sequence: TGTGCCAGTAGCGAACAGGGGGCTAATTCACCCCTCCACTTT. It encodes CASSEQGANSPLHF.

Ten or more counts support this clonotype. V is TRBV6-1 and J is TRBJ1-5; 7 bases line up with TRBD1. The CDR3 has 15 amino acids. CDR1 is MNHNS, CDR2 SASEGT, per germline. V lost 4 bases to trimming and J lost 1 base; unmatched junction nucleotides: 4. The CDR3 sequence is CASSVQGGSNQPQHF. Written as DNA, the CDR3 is TGTGCCAGCAGTGTCCAGGGGGGGAGCAATCAGCCCCAGCATTTT.

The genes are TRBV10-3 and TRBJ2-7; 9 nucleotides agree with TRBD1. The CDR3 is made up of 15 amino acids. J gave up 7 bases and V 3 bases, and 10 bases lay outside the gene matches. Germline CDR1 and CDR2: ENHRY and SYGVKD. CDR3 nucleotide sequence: TGTGCCATCAGTGACCGGGACAGGGCGTCGGGGGAGCAGTACTTC. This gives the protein CAISDRDRASGEQYF.

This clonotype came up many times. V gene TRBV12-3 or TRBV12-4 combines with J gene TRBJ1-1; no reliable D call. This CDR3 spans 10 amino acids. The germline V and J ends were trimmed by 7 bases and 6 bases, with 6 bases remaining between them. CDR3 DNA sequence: TGTGCCAGCACTGCGGCTGAAGCTTTCTTT. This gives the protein CASTAAEAFF.

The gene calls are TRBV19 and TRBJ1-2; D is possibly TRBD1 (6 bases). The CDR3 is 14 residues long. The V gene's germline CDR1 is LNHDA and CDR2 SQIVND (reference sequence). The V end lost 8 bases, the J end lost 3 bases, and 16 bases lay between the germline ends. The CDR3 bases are TGTGCCAGTTACCCTACAGGGCGGGACTATGGCTACACCTTC. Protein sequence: CASYPTGRDYGYTF.

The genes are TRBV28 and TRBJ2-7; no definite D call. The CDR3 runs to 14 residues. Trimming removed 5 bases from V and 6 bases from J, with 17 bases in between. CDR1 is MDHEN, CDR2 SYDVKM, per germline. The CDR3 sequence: CASSLDGVGLEQYF. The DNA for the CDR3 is TGTGCCAGCAGTCTAGATGGAGTGGGCCTCGAGCAGTACTTC.

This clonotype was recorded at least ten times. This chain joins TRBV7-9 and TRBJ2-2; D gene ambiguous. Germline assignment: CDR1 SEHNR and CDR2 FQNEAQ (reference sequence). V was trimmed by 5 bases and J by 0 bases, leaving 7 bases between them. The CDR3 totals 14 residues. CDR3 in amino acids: CASSPVTNTGELFF. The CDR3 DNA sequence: TGTGCCAGCAGCCCTGTTACGAACACCGGGGAGCTGTTTTTT.

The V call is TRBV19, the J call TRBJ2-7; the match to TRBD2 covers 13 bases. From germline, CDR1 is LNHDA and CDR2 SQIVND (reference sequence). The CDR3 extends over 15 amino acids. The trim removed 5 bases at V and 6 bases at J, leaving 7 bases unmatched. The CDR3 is CASSAGTSGTREQYF. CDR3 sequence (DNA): TGTGCCAGTAGTGCCGGGACTAGCGGGACCCGCGAGCAGTACTTC.

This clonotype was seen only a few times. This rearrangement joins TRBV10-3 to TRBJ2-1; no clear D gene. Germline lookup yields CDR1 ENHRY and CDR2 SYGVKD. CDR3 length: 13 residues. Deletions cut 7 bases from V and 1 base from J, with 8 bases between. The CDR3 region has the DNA TGTGCCATCACTAGAGAGTCCTACAATGAGCAGTTCTTC. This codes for CAITRESYNEQFF.

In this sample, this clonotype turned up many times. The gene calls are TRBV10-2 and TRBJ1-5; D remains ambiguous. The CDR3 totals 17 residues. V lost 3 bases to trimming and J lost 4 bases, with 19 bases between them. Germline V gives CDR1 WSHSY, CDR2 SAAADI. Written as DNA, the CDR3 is TGCGCCAGCAGTGACAGTCCGGGAGAGAATAGGAATCAGCCCCAGCATTTT. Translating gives CASSDSPGENRNQPQHF.

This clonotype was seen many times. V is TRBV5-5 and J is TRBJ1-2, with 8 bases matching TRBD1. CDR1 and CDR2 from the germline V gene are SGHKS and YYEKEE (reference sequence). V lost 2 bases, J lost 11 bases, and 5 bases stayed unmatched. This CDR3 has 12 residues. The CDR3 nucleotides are TGTGCCAGCAGCTTTGCAGGGGGCGCTTACACCTTC. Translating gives CASSFAGGAYTF.